This T cell receptor (beta chain) was recovered during a study of PD-1 blockade in classical Hodgkin lymphoma. The length of the CDR3 is 15 residues. Unmatched junction bases numbered 6, after V lost 3 bases and J lost 6 bases. Looked up from germline, CDR1 is SGHRS and CDR2 is YFSETQ. All patients experienced relapse after autologous stem cell transplantation, and brentuximab vedotin exposure was variable. The data were produced by immunoSEQ multiplex PCR, yet TCRdb's version contains in-frame clones alone and is incomplete. In the table there are over 20,000 clones, approximately 84% of which are singletons.

The material was peripheral blood mononuclear cells (PBMCs), obtained at baseline. The clonotype comes from a human donor with classical Hodgkin lymphoma. This chain uses TRBV5-1 with TRBJ2-2; 9 bases agree with TRBD1. CDR3 amino acids: CASSWGTGKAGELFF. CDR3 nucleotides: TGCGCCAGCAGCTGGGGGACAGGGAAGGCCGGGGAGCTGTTTTTT.